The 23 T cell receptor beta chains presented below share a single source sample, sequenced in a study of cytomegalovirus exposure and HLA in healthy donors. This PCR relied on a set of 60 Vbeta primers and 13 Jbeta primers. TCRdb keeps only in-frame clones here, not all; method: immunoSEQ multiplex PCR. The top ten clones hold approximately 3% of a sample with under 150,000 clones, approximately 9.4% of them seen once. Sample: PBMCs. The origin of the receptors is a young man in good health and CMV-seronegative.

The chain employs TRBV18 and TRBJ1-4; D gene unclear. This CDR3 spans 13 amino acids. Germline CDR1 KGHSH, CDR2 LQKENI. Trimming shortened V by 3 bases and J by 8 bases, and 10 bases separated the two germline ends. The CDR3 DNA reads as TGTGCCAGCTCACCCAACCGAGGGGAAAAACTGTTTTTT. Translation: CASSPNRGEKLFF.

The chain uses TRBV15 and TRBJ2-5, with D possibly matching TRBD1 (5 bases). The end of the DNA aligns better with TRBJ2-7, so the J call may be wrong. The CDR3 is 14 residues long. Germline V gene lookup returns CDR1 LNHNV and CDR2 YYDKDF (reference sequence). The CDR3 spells CATSRGQGIHEQYF. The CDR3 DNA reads TGTGCCACCAGCAGAGGCCAGGGTATCCACGAGCAGTACTTC.

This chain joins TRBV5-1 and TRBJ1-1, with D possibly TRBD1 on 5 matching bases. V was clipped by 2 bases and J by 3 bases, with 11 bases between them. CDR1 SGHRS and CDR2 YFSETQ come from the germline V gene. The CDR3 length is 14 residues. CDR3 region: CASSFGGEDTEAFF. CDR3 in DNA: TGCGCCAGCAGCTTTGGGGGGGAAGACACTGAAGCTTTCTTT.

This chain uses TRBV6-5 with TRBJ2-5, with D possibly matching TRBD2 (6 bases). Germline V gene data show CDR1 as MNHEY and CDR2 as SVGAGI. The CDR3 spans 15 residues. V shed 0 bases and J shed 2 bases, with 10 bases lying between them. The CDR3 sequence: CASSYSMEGQETQYF. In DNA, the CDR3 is TGTGCCAGCAGTTACTCGATGGAGGGTCAAGAGACCCAGTACTTC.

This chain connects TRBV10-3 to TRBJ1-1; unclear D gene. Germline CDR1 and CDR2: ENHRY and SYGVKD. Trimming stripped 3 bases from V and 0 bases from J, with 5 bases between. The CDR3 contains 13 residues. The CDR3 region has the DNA TGTGCCATCAGTGACGGGGTGAACACTGAAGCTTTCTTT. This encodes CAISDGVNTEAFF.

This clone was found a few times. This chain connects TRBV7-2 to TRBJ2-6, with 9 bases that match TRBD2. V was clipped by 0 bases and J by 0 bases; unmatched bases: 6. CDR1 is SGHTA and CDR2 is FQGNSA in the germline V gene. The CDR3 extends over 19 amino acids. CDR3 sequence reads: CASSLALAGLISGANVLTF. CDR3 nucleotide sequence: TGTGCCAGCAGCTTAGCGCTAGCGGGGCTTATCTCTGGGGCCAACGTCCTGACTTTC.

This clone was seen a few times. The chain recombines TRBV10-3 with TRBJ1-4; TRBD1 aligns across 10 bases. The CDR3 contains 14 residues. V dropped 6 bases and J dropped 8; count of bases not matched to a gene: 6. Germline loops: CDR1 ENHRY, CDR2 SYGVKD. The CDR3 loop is CAISRQGAGEKLFF. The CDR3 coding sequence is TGTGCCATCAGCAGACAGGGGGCGGGGGAAAAACTGTTTTTT.

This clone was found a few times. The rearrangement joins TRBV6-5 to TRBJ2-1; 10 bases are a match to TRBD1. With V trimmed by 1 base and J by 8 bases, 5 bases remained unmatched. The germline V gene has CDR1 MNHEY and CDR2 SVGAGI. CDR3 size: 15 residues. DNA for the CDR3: TGTGCCAGCAGTTACTATGGGACAGGGGTGTATGAGCAGTTCTTC. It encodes CASSYYGTGVYEQFF.

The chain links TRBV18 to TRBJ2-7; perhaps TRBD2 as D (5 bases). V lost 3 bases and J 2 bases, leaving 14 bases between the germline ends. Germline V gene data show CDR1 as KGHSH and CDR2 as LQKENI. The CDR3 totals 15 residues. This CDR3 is CASSPRTAVPYEQYF. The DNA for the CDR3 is TGTGCCAGCTCACCTCGGACTGCCGTCCCCTACGAGCAGTACTTC.

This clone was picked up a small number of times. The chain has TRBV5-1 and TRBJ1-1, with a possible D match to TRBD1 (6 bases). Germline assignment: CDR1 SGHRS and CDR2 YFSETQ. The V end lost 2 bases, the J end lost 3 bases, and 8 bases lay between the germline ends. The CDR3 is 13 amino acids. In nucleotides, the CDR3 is TGCGCCAGCAGCTTATGGACAGACACTGAAGCTTTCTTT. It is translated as CASSLWTDTEAFF.

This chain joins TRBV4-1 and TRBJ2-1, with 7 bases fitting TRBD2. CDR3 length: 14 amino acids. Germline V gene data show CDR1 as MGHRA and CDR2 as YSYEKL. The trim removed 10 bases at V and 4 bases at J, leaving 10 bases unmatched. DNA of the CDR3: TGCGCCACCAAGGGGCTAGCGGATTACAATGAGCAGTTCTTC. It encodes CATKGLADYNEQFF.

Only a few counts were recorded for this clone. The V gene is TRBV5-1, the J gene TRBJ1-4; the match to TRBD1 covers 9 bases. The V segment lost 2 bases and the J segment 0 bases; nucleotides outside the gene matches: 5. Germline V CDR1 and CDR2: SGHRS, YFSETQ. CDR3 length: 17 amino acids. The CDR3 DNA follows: TGCGCCAGCAGCTTAGGGACAGGGACCGCAACTAATGAAAAACTGTTTTTT. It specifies CASSLGTGTATNEKLFF. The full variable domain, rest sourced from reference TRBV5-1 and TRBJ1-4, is KAGVTQTPRYLIKTRGQQVTLSCSPISGHRSVSWYQQTPGQGLQFLFEYFSETQRNKGNFPGRFSGRQFSNSRSEMNVSTLELGDSALYLCASSLGTGTATNEKLFFGSGTQLSVL.

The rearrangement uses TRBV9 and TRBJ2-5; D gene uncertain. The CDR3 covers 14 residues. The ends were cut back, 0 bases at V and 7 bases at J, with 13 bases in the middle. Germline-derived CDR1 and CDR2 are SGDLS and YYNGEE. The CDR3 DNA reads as TGTGCCAGCAGCGTAGGCGGTTTTAGTGGGACCCAGTACTTC. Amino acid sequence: CASSVGGFSGTQYF.

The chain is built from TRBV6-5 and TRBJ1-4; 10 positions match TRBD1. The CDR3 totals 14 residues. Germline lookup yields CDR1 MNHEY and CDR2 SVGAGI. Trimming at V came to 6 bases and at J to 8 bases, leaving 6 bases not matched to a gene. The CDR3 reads CASRKGQGREKLFF. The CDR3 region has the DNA TGTGCCAGCAGAAAGGGACAGGGGAGGGAAAAACTGTTTTTT.

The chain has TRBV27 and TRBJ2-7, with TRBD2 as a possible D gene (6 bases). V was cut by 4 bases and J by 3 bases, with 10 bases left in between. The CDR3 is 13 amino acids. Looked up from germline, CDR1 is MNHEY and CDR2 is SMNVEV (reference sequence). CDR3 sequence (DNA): TGTGCCAGCAGTTGGGGGGACCGCTACGAGCAGTACTTC. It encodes CASSWGDRYEQYF.

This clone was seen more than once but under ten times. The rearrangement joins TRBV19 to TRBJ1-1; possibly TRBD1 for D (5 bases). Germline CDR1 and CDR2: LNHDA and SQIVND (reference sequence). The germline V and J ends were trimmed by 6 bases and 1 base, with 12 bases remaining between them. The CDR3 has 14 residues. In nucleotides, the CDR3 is TGTGCCAGTAGCTACAGGTCAGGGAACACTGAAGCTTTCTTT. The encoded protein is CASSYRSGNTEAFF. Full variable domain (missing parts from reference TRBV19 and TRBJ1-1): DGGITQSPKYLFRKEGQNVTLSCEQNLNHDAMYWYRQDPGQGLRLIYYSQIVNDFQKGDIAEGYSVSREKKESFPLTVTSAQKNPTAFYLCASSYRSGNTEAFFGQGTRLTVV.

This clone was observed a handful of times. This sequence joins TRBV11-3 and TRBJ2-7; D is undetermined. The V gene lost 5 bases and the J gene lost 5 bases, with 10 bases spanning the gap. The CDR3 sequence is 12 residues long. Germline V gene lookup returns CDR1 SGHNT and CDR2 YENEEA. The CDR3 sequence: CASSQTGNEQYF. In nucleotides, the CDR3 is TGTGCCAGCAGCCAGACTGGTAACGAGCAGTACTTC.

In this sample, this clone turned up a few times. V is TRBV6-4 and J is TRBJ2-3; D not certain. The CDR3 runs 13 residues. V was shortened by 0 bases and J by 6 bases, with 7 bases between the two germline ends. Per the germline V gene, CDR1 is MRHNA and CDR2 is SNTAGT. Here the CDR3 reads CASSDSASDTQYF. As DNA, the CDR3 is TGTGCCAGCAGTGACTCCGCTAGTGATACGCAGTATTTT.

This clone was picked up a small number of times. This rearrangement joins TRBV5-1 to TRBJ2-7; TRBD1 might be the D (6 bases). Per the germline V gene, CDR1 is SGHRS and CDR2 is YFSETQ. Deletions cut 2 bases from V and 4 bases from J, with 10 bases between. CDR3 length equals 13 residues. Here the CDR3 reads CASSFGTSYEQYF. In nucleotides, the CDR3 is TGCGCCAGCAGCTTTGGGACATCGTACGAGCAGTACTTC.

CDR3 region: CASSQEGVLNTEAFF. CDR3 DNA sequence: TGCGCCAGCAGCCAAGAAGGGGTATTGAACACTGAAGCTTTCTTT. The chain links TRBV4-3 to TRBJ1-1; a possible D gene is TRBD1 (5 bases). Looked up from germline, CDR1 is LGHNA and CDR2 is YSLEER. The CDR3 contains 15 residues. V was cut by 0 bases and J by 0 bases, with 8 bases left in between.

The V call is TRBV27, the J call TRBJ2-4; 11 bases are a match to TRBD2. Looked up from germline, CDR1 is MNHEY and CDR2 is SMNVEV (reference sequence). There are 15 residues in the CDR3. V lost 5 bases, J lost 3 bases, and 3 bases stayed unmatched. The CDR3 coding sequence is TGTGCCAGCAGTGCCGGGACTAGCGGCAAAAACATTCAGTACTTC. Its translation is CASSAGTSGKNIQYF.

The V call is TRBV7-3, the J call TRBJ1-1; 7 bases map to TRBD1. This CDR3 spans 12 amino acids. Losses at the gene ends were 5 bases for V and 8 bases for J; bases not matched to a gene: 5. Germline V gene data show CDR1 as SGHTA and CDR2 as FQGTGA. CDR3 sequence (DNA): TGTGCCAGCAGCAAACCGGGACAGGAAGCTTTCTTT. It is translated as CASSKPGQEAFF.

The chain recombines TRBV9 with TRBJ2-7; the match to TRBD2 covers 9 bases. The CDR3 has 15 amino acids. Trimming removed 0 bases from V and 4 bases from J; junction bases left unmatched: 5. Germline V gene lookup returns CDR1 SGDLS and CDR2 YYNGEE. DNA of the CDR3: TGTGCCAGCAGCGTAGCAGCGGGGGGCGGTTACGAGCAGTACTTC. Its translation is CASSVAAGGGYEQYF.